The 14 T cell receptor beta chains listed next were all sequenced from one sample in a study of neoadjuvant anti-PD-1 for oral cavity cancer. Measured with immunoSEQ multiplex PCR; TCRdb has only the in-frame clones, and not every one. This table holds 13,000 to 15,000 clones, about two thirds found once. Sample: PBMCs, taken before nivolumab (anti-PD-1) treatment. The receptors were gathered from a person aged 40 to 85 with oral cavity squamous cell carcinoma.

This rearrangement joins TRBV5-1 to TRBJ2-1, with D tentatively TRBD2 (6 bases). Germline values: CDR1 SGHRS, CDR2 YFSETQ. The CDR3 spans 15 residues. The V and J ends lost 0 bases and 7 bases respectively, with 14 bases between them. In DNA form, the CDR3 reads TGCGCCAGCAGCTTGGGGGCGGGAAGTATGAATGAGCAGTTCTTC. This translates into CASSLGAGSMNEQFF.

V usage is TRBV27 and J usage is TRBJ2-5, with 8 positions matching TRBD1. The V gene's germline CDR1 is MNHEY and CDR2 SMNVEV (reference sequence). The trim removed 4 bases at V and 6 bases at J, leaving 10 bases unmatched. The CDR3 is 15 residues long. The CDR3: CASSSDRETIKTQYF. The CDR3 DNA follows: TGTGCCAGCAGTTCGGACAGGGAAACGATAAAGACCCAGTACTTC.

This clone was observed a few times. V is TRBV2 and J is TRBJ2-1, with 9 bases matching TRBD2. Germline V gives CDR1 SNHLY, CDR2 FYNNEI. The CDR3 covers 15 residues. Germline trimming cut 5 bases from V and 4 bases from J; bases unmatched to any gene: 6. The CDR3 loop is CASSTLAGTYNEQFF. The CDR3 nucleotides read TGTGCCAGCAGTACCCTAGCGGGGACGTACAATGAGCAGTTCTTC.

The V call is TRBV19, the J call TRBJ2-7, with D tentatively TRBD1 (6 bases). Germline V CDR1 and CDR2: LNHDA, SQIVND (reference sequence). Trimming cost V 5 bases and J 0 bases, with 17 bases left between them. CDR3 size: 16 residues. The CDR3 region is CASSLGTRTSSYEQYF. The CDR3 DNA reads TGTGCCAGTAGTCTTGGGACACGGACGAGCTCCTACGAGCAGTACTTC. Full variable domain (outside the CDR3, taken from reference TRBV19 and TRBJ2-7): DGGITQSPKYLFRKEGQNVTLSCEQNLNHDAMYWYRQDPGQGLRLIYYSQIVNDFQKGDIAEGYSVSREKKESFPLTVTSAQKNPTAFYLCASSLGTRTSSYEQYFGPGTRLTVT.

This clone was counted a single time. V and J are TRBV7-4 and TRBJ2-7; 10 bases are a match to TRBD1. Germline V gene data show CDR1 as SGHVT and CDR2 as SQSDAQ. The CDR3 runs 14 residues. Germline trimming cut 3 bases from V and 4 bases from J; bases unmatched to any gene: 3. CDR3 nucleotides: TGTGCCAGCAGCTTCGACAGGGGGCGGTACGAGCAGTACTTC. This gives the protein CASSFDRGRYEQYF. Drawing the rest from reference TRBV7-4 and TRBJ2-7, the complete variable domain is GAGVSQSPRYKVAKRGRDVALRCDSISGHVTLYWYRQTLGQGSEVLTYSQSDAQRDKSGRPSGRFSAERPERSVSTLKIQRTEQGDSAVYLCASSFDRGRYEQYFGPGTRLTVT.

The chain links TRBV5-1 to TRBJ2-4; 7 positions match TRBD2. Per germline, CDR1 SGHRS and CDR2 YFSETQ. The V gene end was trimmed by 0 bases and the J gene end by 7 bases; junction bases not matched to a gene: 4. The CDR3 spans 14 residues. CDR3 nucleotides: TGCGCCAGCAGCTTGGAGGGAGGGCGGAACATTCAGTACTTC. Translated: CASSLEGGRNIQYF.

This clone has more than one count but fewer than ten. The chain combines TRBV5-1 with TRBJ1-4; the D gene is possibly TRBD1 (5 bases). Trimming took off 5 bases at V and 7 bases at J, with 15 bases between the two ends. Germline V lookup: CDR1 SGHRS, CDR2 YFSETQ. CDR3 length: 14 residues. CDR3 sequence reads: CASSSDSVSEKLFF. The DNA of the CDR3 is TGCGCCAGCAGTTCCGACAGCGTTTCTGAAAAACTGTTTTTT.

The DNA of the CDR3 is TGTGCCAGCAGTGGCTCCGGGACAGGGGACTACGAGCAGTACTTC. This codes for CASSGSGTGDYEQYF. This chain links TRBV6-1 with TRBJ2-7, with 10 bases that match TRBD1. CDR1 MNHNS and CDR2 SASEGT come from the germline V gene. V lost 4 bases, J lost 3 bases, and 6 bases stayed unmatched. The CDR3 sequence is 15 residues long.

The chain uses TRBV11-3 and TRBJ1-1, with 8 bases aligning to TRBD1. The CDR3 sequence is 13 residues long. Germline-derived CDR1 and CDR2 are SGHNT and YENEEA. After removal of 6 bases from V and 6 bases from J, the junction contained 6 bases not matched to a gene. The CDR3 DNA sequence: TGTGCCAGCAGTCGGACAGGGAGCGCTGAAGCTTTCTTT. Its translation is CASSRTGSAEAFF.

This clone appeared a single time. The J gene is TRBJ2-1, the V gene TRBV5-1, with 9 bases fitting TRBD1. This CDR3 is 13 amino acids long. Germline values: CDR1 SGHRS, CDR2 YFSETQ. V lost 0 bases and J lost 8; bases outside the gene matches: 0. The DNA for the CDR3 is TGCGCCAGCAGCTTGGGACAGGGGGATGAGCAGTTCTTC. Translated, it gives CASSLGQGDEQFF.

CDR3 sequence reads: CSVVTVVSYEQYF. In DNA, the CDR3 is TGCAGCGTTGTTACCGTTGTTTCCTACGAGCAGTACTTC. The V call is TRBV29-1, the J call TRBJ2-7; no firm D call. The CDR3 spans 13 residues. V lost 4 bases to trimming and J lost 1 base, with 11 bases between them. The germline gives CDR1 SQVTM, CDR2 ANQGSEA.

This clone came up a few times. The chain recombines TRBV6-1 with TRBJ1-5; 8 bases line up with TRBD1. J was trimmed by 0 bases and V by 2 bases; bases with no gene match: 6. The length of the CDR3 is 17 residues. Germline V gene data show CDR1 as MNHNS and CDR2 as SASEGT. The CDR3 reads CASSETGGVYSNQPQHF. The CDR3 coding sequence is TGTGCCAGCAGTGAAACAGGGGGGGTTTATAGCAATCAGCCCCAGCATTTT.

This chain uses TRBV6-1 with TRBJ2-1; D is unresolved. CDR1 is MNHNS, CDR2 SASEGT, per germline. The CDR3 runs 14 residues. The V end was cut by 0 bases, the J end by 9 bases, with 12 bases between. CDR3 in DNA: TGTGCCAGCAGTGAAGCCGGACCCGACGGTGAGCAGTTCTTC. It codes for CASSEAGPDGEQFF.

This clone was seen a few times. The chain is built from TRBV28 and TRBJ2-1; the match to TRBD2 covers 8 bases. The CDR3 is 15 amino acids. J gave up 6 bases and V 3 bases, and 7 bases lay outside the gene matches. Germline CDR1 and CDR2: MDHEN and SYDVKM. The CDR3 region has the DNA TGTGCCAGCAGTTTGGGTCTAGCGGGCCGCAATGAGCAGTTCTTC. It is translated as CASSLGLAGRNEQFF.